Shown below are 5 T cell receptor beta chains from a single sample sequenced in a study of cytomegalovirus exposure and HLA in healthy donors (dated by TCRdb to about 2017). The library was prepared using the immunoSEQ multiplex PCR assay. A mixture of 60 forward primers for TCR Vbeta segments and 13 reverse primers for TCR Jbeta segments was used in the multiplex PCR. The source is immuneACCESS, and TCRdb retained only in-frame sequences with V and J called. Part of the clones is not carried over; for the studies checked, unresolved V genes explain less than half of this, and the remainder is unexplained. Here the sample has over 150,000 clones; about 75% occur a single time. The top ten constitute around 3% of the sample. Sequenced material: PBMCs. The receptors shown here come from a woman between 50 and 59 years old in good health and CMV-seropositive.

Remarks on this clone: An end of the junction does not agree with germline; a read error may underlie this. The genes are TRBV19 and TRBJ1-2; 9 bases line up with TRBD1. Germline values: CDR1 LNHDA, CDR2 SQIVND (reference sequence). The CDR3 consists of 15 residues. CDR3 sequence: CASSIQQGATYGYPF. CDR3 nucleotide sequence: TGTGCCAGTAGTATCCAACAGGGGGCTACCTATGGCTACCCCTTC.

This clone came up a few times. The gene calls are TRBV7-9 and TRBJ1-1, with 11 bases fitting TRBD1. Looked up from germline, CDR1 is SEHNR and CDR2 is FQNEAQ (reference sequence). V dropped 5 bases and J dropped 3; count of bases not matched to a gene: 5. This CDR3 has 15 amino acids. The CDR3 protein is CASSRGQGADTEAFF. In DNA form, the CDR3 reads TGTGCCAGCAGCCGCGGACAGGGGGCTGACACTGAAGCTTTCTTT. The entire variable domain, with the rest obtained from reference TRBV7-9 and TRBJ1-1, is as follows: DTGVSQNPRHKITKRGQNVTFRCDPISEHNRLYWYRQTLGQGPEFLTYFQNEAQLEKSRLLSDRFSAERPKGSFSTLEIQRTEQGDSAMYLCASSRGQGADTEAFFGQGTRLTVV.

The chain has TRBV27 and TRBJ2-7, with TRBD1 matching over 8 bases. From germline, CDR1 is MNHEY and CDR2 SMNVEV (reference sequence). The CDR3 runs to 15 residues. Trimming cost V 4 bases and J 7 bases; bases outside gene matches: 12. DNA of the CDR3: TGTGCCAGCAGTTCACCTGGACAGGGTGATATGGAGCAGTACTTC. It translates to CASSSPGQGDMEQYF.

V is TRBV12-5 and J is TRBJ1-6; possibly TRBD1 for D (5 bases). Trimming removed 6 bases at V and 5 bases at J, with 14 bases between. This CDR3 comprises 15 residues. Germline assignment: CDR1 LGHNT and CDR2 FRNRAP. The CDR3 nucleotides are TGTGCTAGTGGCCCGGGGGATCGCGATAATTCACCCCTCCACTTT. Encoded protein: CASGPGDRDNSPLHF.

The chain links TRBV7-7 to TRBJ2-5; 7 nucleotides line up with TRBD1. Germline V gene data show CDR1 as SSHAT and CDR2 as FNYEAQ (reference sequence). V trimming: 4 bases; J trimming: 5 bases; junction bases outside the gene matches: 7. This CDR3 is built from 14 residues. CDR3 DNA: TGTGCCAGCAGCTCCGGGACAGTAGGGGAGACCCAGTACTTC. It specifies CASSSGTVGETQYF.